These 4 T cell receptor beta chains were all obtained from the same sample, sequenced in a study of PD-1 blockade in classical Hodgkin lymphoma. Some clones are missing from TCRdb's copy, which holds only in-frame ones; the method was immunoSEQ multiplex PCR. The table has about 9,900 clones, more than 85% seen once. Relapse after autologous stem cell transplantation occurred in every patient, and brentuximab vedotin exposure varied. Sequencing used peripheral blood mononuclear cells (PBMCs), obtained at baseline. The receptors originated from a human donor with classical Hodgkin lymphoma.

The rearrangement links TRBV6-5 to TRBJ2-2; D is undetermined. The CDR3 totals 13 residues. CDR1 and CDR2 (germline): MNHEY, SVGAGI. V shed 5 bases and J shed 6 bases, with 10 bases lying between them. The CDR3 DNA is TGTGCCAGCAGTCCGCAGCTCGCCGGGGAGCTGTTTTTT. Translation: CASSPQLAGELFF.

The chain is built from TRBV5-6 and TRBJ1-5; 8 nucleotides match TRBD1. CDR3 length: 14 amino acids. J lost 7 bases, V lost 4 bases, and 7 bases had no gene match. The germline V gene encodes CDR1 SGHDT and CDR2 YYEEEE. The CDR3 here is CASSIRGLRQPQHF. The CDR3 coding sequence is TGTGCCAGCAGCATCAGGGGGCTGCGGCAGCCCCAGCATTTT.

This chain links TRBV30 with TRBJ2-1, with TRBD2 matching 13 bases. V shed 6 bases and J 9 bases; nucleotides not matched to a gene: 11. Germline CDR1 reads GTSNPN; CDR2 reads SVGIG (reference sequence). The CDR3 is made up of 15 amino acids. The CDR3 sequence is CACTPGLAGAREQFF. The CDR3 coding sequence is TGTGCCTGCACTCCCGGACTAGCGGGAGCCCGTGAGCAGTTCTTC.

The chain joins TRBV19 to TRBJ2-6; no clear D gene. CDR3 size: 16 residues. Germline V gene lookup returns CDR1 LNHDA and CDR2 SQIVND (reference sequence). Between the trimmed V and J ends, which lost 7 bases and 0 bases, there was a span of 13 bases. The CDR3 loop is CASTYGGGSGANVLTF. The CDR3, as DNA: TGTGCCAGTACCTACGGCGGCGGCTCTGGGGCCAACGTCCTGACTTTC.